This T cell receptor beta chain originates from a study of long-term antiretroviral therapy in people with HIV (dated by TCRdb to 2022 to 2024). Describing the broader study: The earliest samples were collected about a decade before the 2015 WHO recommendation for immediate ART, when ART was typically delayed until CD4 counts fell. Whether ART initiation and durable HIV suppression were associated with changes in peripheral blood TRB repertoire composition and diversity was tested in a retrospective serial study. A total of 150 to 200 cryopreserved PBMC samples were contributed to the cohort by 30 adults with confirmed HIV infection, with samples collected serially over a mean of about 6 years (range 1-12). Of the approximately 30 participants with HIV, approximately 11 were female. No cross-contamination during QIAcube processing was seen in test extractions of a monoclonal T-cell line run alongside about 33 polyclonal samples. Broad study findings and their caveats: Inferences about post-ART repertoire changes are limited because no data were available on ART adherence, viral resistance or therapy changes. The samples were dated from about 2004 to 2017, and the ART regimens that were used may be less effective than current ART regimens. The repertoire was dominated across all time points by expanded TRB clones identified before ART initiation, although this dominance was seen to fluctuate and to decrease in many PLHIV after ART. Because pre-ART samples had limited cell numbers, profiling was done on unsorted PBMC rather than on sorted CD4+ and CD8+ T cells. HIV repertoires had narrower CDR3 length ranges than controls, and the network structure suggested an antigen-experienced repertoire that shifted only slightly toward naive after ART. Owing to limited PBMC availability, only the TCR beta chain was sequenced, without alpha chain pairing. ART initiation was associated with a significant increase in TRB diversity, but diversity stayed significantly below transplant donor controls even after long-term ART.

As for this clone: Its antigen is not yet known. No per-base quality is available; no much larger clone lies one base away.

V and J are truncated by 4 bases and 7 bases respectively, leaving an intervening sequence of 4 bases. CDR1 is given as SGHNT and CDR2 as YENEEA, both from the germline V gene. Inclusive of the bounding cysteine and phenylalanine, the CDR3 is 11 residues long. This entry keeps only the CDR3 DNA: 33 bases, framed from base 1. To be included, a participant needed at least one PBMC sample from before ART initiation plus at least two post-ART samples. Treatment was received in the United States of America by all participants with HIV. Before DNA extraction, cryopreserved samples of roughly 0.9-10 million PBMC were thawed and then washed. At the time of the earliest PBMC sample for each participant with HIV, ages ranged from roughly 23 to 60 years. PBMC samples were contributed by each participant from 1-4 timepoints before ART initiation and 2-8 timepoints after ART initiation, with a median of 7 samples. Serial HIV viral load, CD4+ T-cell count, ART history and demographic data were obtained for every participant. Using a Qiagen kit on a QIAcube, genomic DNA was extracted from unsorted PBMC, with samples processed in batches of 12.

The immunoSEQ hsTCRB v3.0 assay was used at survey level resolution to sequence the TRB variable region. TRB sequencing targeted a depth of about 40,000-50,000 T-cell genomes per sample. TRB libraries were pooled and sequenced on an Illumina MiSeq using a v3 150-cycle kit. The source study handled its data this way. Analysis of repertoires was carried out in R inside a reproducible Nextflow workflow spanning QC, data transformation and analysis. Custom analyses were implemented in LymphoSeq2, an R package for AIRR-Seq data exploration. A few samples that produced fewer than 5000 total TRB sequences were removed, so fewer than 200 HIV repertoires were analyzed. Among the 180 to 200 HIV repertoires that were kept, 59 were collected before ART initiation and roughly 130 were collected after ART initiation. Each repertoire was downsampled to 5000 TRB nucleotide sequences, and summary statistics were averaged across 100 downsampling iterations. Only TRB sequences with CDR3 regions of at least seven amino acids were retained for analysis. A Shannon entropy-derived clonality score and the Gini coefficient were used to measure diversity. In the repertoire networks, any two of the top 5000 CDR3 amino acid sequences were connected whenever the two sequences differed by an edit distance of one. For TRB CDR3 amino acid sequences, antigen specificity groups and MHC restriction were predicted with GLIPH2. To flag known CMV, EBV, HIV or tissue antigen associations, CDR3 amino acid sequences were matched against VDJdb and McPAS-TCR. Pre-ART, post-ART and control groups were compared with Wilcoxon signed-rank tests and Holm-Bonferroni correction. Here the immuneACCESS table is served through TCRdb, limited to in-frame sequences with V and J called. Missing clones are a known gap in these copies; in checked studies unresolved V genes cover under half, and the rest lacks a known reason. Clonal size and the V and J genes are those of that table, whereas D and trimming came from the DNA. Counted in this sample were 20,000 to 25,000 clones; around four fifths of them appeared once. In total, the top ten clones hold 9% to 15% of the sample.

This TCR derives from a man aged 35-49 years with HIV. The chain links TRBV11-3 with TRBJ2-2; the D gene is unclear. The material sequenced was unsorted PBMCs, taken 1.6 years after starting antiretroviral therapy. The nucleotide sequence reads TGTGCCAGCAGCTCGTACGGGGAGCTGTTTTTT. Its translation is CASSSYGELFF.